These 2 T cell receptor beta chains originate from one sample sequenced in a study of beta chain features in type 1 diabetes. The study, taken as a whole, reports: Significant though moderate, a shortening of TCRB CDR3s appeared in all four CD4+ subsets of Type 1 diabetes patients.

cDNA synthesis used the whole RNA isolate, giving expressed TCRB sequences. Measured with immunoSEQ multiplex PCR; TCRdb has only the in-frame clones, and not every one. Of 250,000 to 350,000 clones listed, approximately 15% are singletons. These receptors are not linked to any known antigen. The sequencing sample was made of naive CD4+ T cells from blood. The receptors derive from a man aged 25 to 40 with type 1 diabetes.

The V and J genes are TRBV29-1 and TRBJ2-7; D unclear. The germline V and J ends were trimmed by 5 bases and 9 bases, with 14 bases remaining between them. Germline CDR1 reads SQVTM; CDR2 reads ANQGSEA. CDR3 size: 11 residues. The chain's CDR3 is CSVTTGFGQYF. In nucleotides, the CDR3 is TGCAGCGTTACGACGGGTTTTGGGCAGTACTTC.

This clone was found a few times. The genes are TRBV7-9 and TRBJ2-1; tentatively, D is TRBD2 (6 bases). This CDR3 region has 15 residues. Germline V CDR1 and CDR2: SEHNR, FQNEAQ (reference sequence). With 5 bases removed from V and 0 bases from J, the gap between germline ends came to 11 bases. CDR3 residues: CASSLRAGSYNEQFF. CDR3 DNA sequence: TGTGCCAGCAGCCTCCGAGCGGGCTCCTACAATGAGCAGTTCTTC.